The sequence of this T cell receptor (beta chain) was determined in a study of CD8 T cells in Susac syndrome. The sample holds one count of this clonotype. RNA amounts of roughly 0.5 to 1 ug underwent reverse transcription with random hexamers. From the immunoSEQ multiplex PCR reads, TCRdb called clonotypes with MiXCR, one entry per CDR3 protein. This sample has around 190,000 distinct CDR3 sequences; 85% to 95% occur once, and the top ten carry 0.085% to 0.12%. Trimming cost V 3 bases and J 3 bases, with 18 bases left between them. Germline-derived CDR1 and CDR2 are SQVTM and ANQGSEA. The CDR3 covers 15 residues. CD8+ and CD4+ T cells were negatively isolated; TEMRA cells were FACS-enriched.

This clonotype was obtained from a human donor in good health. This sequence joins TRBV29-1 and TRBJ2-7; weak D call: TRBD2 (5 bases). The sample was CD4+ T cells from PBMCs. The CDR3 loop reads CSVESELGAYYEQYF. CDR3 nucleotides: TGCAGCGTTGAGAGTGAGTTGGGAGCATACTACGAGCAGTACTTC.